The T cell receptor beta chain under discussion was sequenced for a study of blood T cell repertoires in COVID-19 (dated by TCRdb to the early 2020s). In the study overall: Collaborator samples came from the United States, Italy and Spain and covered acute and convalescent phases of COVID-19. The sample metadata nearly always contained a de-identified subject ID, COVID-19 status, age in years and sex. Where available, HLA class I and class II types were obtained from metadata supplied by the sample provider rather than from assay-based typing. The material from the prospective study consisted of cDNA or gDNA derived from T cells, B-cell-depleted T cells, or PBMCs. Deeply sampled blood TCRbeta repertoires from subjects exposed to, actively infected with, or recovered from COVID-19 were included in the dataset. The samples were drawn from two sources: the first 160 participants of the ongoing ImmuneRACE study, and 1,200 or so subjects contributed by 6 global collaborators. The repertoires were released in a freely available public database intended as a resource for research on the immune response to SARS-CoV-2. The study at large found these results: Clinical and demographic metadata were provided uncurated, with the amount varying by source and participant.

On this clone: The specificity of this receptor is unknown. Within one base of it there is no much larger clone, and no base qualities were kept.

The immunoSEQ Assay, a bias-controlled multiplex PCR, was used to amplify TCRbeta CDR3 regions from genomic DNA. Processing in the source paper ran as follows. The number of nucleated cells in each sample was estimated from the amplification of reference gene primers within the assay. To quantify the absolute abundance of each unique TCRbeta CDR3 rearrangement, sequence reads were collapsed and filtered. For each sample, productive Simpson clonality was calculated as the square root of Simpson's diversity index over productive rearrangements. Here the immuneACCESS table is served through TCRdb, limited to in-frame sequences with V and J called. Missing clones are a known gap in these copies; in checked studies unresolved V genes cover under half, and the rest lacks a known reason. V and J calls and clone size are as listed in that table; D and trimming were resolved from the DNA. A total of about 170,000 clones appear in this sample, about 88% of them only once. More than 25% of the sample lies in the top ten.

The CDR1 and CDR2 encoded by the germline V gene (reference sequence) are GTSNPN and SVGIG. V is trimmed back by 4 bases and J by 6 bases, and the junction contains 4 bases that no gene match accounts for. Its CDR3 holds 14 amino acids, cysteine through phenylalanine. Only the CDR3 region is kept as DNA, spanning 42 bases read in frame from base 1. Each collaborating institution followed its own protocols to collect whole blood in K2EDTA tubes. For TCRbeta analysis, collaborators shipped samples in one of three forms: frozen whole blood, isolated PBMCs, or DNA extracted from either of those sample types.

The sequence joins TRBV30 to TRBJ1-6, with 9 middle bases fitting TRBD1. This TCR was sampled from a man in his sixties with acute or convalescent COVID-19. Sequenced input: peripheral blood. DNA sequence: TGTGCCTGGAATCTGGGACAGGGTAATTCACCCCTCCACTTT. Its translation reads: CAWNLGQGNSPLHF.